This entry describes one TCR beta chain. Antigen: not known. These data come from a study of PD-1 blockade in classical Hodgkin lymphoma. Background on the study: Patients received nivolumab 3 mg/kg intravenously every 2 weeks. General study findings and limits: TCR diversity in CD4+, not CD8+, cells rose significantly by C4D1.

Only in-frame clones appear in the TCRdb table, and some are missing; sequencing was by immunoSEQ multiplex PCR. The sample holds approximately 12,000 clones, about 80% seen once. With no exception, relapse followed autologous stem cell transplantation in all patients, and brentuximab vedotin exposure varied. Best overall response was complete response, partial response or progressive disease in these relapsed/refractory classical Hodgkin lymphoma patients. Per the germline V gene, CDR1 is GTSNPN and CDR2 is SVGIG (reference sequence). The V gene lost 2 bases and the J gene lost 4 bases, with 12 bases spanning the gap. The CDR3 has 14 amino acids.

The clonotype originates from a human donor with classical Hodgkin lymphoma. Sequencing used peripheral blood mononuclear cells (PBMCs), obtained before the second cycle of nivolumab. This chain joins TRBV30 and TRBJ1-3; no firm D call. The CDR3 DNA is TGTGCCTGGAGTCTTGGGCCCCACGGAAACACCATATATTTT. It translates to CAWSLGPHGNTIYF.